This entry is about one TCR beta chain. Clones were read by immunoSEQ multiplex PCR, and TCRdb kept only the in-frame ones, dropping some. Seen here are roughly 380,000 clones, 75% to 90% observed once, and the top ten hold 1.5% to 1.9%. These data originate in a study of blood T cell repertoires in COVID-19. As for the study in general: The study drew acute and convalescent COVID-19 samples from the United States, Italy and Spain.

CDR3 size: 14 residues. The germline V gene has CDR1 MDHEN and CDR2 SYDVKM. The V and J ends lost 5 bases and 5 bases, in that order; junction bases with no gene match: 8. In Seattle, patients joined the study during active infection and were tracked longitudinally. The source is a woman in her thirties or forties with COVID-19, enrolled during active disease. Sample: peripheral blood. The chain joins TRBV28 to TRBJ2-5, with 7 bases lining up with TRBD2. The CDR3 DNA reads as TGTGCCAGCAGTGGGAGGGGCTACGCGGAGACCCAGTACTTC. Translated, it gives CASSGRGYAETQYF.